These 21 T cell receptor beta chains originate from one sample sequenced in a study of blood T cells in healthy people across ages. Then a second PCR, running about 7 to 11 cycles, was carried out with a sample-barcoded 5' primer and a J-beta primer mix. TCRdb re-analysed the 5' RACE reads in MiXCR, keeping a single row per CDR3 protein. The sample records about 1.8 million distinct CDR3 sequences, about 50% being singletons. The specimen was blood. The source is a woman between 40 and 50 years old in good health.

The chain couples TRBV7-2 to TRBJ2-1; D is ambiguous. Germline values: CDR1 SGHTA, CDR2 FQGNSA. The V end was cut by 6 bases, the J end by 3 bases, with 15 bases between. The length of the CDR3 is 15 residues. The CDR3 sequence: CASSFLVGSYNEQFF. As DNA, the CDR3 is TGTGCCAGCAGTTTCCTGGTGGGCAGCTACAATGAGCAGTTCTTC.

The rearrangement uses TRBV9 and TRBJ2-1, with D possibly matching TRBD1 (6 bases). The CDR3 contains 19 residues. V lost 1 base to trimming and J lost 7 bases, with 27 bases between them. Germline V gives CDR1 SGDLS, CDR2 YYNGEE. The CDR3, as DNA: TGTGCCAGCAGCGTACATCCCGACCTCAGGGGCCCTGGGGAAAATGAGCAGTTCTTC. Its protein product is CASSVHPDLRGPGENEQFF. Filled out from reference TRBV9 and TRBJ2-1, the complete variable domain reads DSGVTQTPKHLITATGQRVTLRCSPRSGDLSVYWYQQSLDQGLQFLIQYYNGEERAKGNILERFSAQQFPDLHSELNLSSLELGDSALYFCASSVHPDLRGPGENEQFFGPGTRLTVL.

This rearrangement joins TRBV27 to TRBJ1-5; D is possibly TRBD1 (5 bases). Germline V CDR1 and CDR2: MNHEY, SMNVEV (reference sequence). V was shortened by 4 bases and J by 4 bases, with 14 bases between the two germline ends. This CDR3 is 15 amino acids long. This chain's CDR3 is CASSSRGRLNQPQHF. The CDR3 region has the DNA TGTGCCAGCAGTTCCCGGGGACGGCTTAATCAGCCCCAGCATTTT.

V usage is TRBV6-2 or TRBV6-3 and J usage is TRBJ2-1, with D possibly being TRBD1 (6 bases). Germline CDR1 is MNHEY and CDR2 is SVGEGT. This CDR3 comprises 14 residues. V dropped 6 bases and J dropped 4 bases, with 13 bases sitting between them. The CDR3 loop is CASSQGYPYNEQFF. Here the CDR3 DNA reads TGTGCCAGCAGCCAGGGGTACCCTTACAATGAGCAGTTCTTC.

The chain employs TRBV28 and TRBJ2-3; TRBD1 is a possible D gene (6 bases). Germline lookup yields CDR1 MDHEN and CDR2 SYDVKM. Trimming removed 8 bases from V and 1 base from J, with 16 bases in between. This CDR3 is built from 15 residues. The CDR3 loop reads CASGTQGPGTDTQYF. In DNA form, the CDR3 reads TGTGCCAGCGGAACCCAGGGGCCAGGCACAGATACGCAGTATTTT. Drawing the rest from reference TRBV28 and TRBJ2-3, the complete variable domain is DVKVTQSSRYLVKRTGEKVFLECVQDMDHENMFWYRQDPGLGLRLIYFSYDVKMKEKGDIPEGYSVSREKKERFSLILESASTNQTSMYLCASGTQGPGTDTQYFGPGTRLTVL.

The chain recombines TRBV12-3 or TRBV12-4 with TRBJ2-5; 9 nucleotides line up with TRBD2. The CDR3 extends over 15 amino acids. The J segment lost 3 bases and the V segment lost 5 bases, leaving 7 bases of the junction unmatched. The CDR3 nucleotides read TGTGCCAGCAGTGTCGGGGGGACTAGCAAAGAGACCCAGTACTTC. It encodes CASSVGGTSKETQYF.

This clonotype was found many times. This chain uses TRBV6-2 or TRBV6-3 with TRBJ2-1; 9 positions match TRBD1. CDR1 is MNHEY, CDR2 SVGEGT, per germline. The CDR3 runs 16 residues. After removal of 6 bases from V and 6 bases from J, the junction contained 12 bases not matched to a gene. CDR3 sequence: CASRPSGQGGLNEQFF. DNA of the CDR3: TGTGCCAGCAGACCCTCGGGACAGGGAGGGCTCAATGAGCAGTTCTTC.

V gene TRBV5-1 combines with J gene TRBJ2-4; D gene uncertain. The CDR3 is made up of 13 amino acids. Germline V lookup: CDR1 SGHRS, CDR2 YFSETQ. Deletions cut 0 bases from V and 5 bases from J, with 6 bases between. In nucleotides, the CDR3 is TGCGCCAGCAGCTTGGCCGACCAAAACATTCAGTACTTC. It yields the protein CASSLADQNIQYF.

There are a few counts of this clonotype. The rearrangement links TRBV6-1 to TRBJ2-5; D possibly corresponds to TRBD2 (7 bases). The CDR3 extends over 15 amino acids. Germline values: CDR1 MNHNS, CDR2 SASEGT. Trimming took off 0 bases at V and 4 bases at J, with 12 bases between the two ends. The DNA of the CDR3 is TGTGCCAGCAGTGAAGCTCGGGGGGCCCCAGAGACCCAGTACTTC. It specifies CASSEARGAPETQYF.

The chain employs TRBV29-1 and TRBJ1-2; TRBD1 matches at 8 bases. CDR3 size: 13 residues. V was pared by 6 bases and J by 4 bases, with 7 bases of the junction left unmatched. Germline CDR1 SQVTM, CDR2 ANQGSEA. The CDR3 sequence: CSVRGQGTYGYTF. CDR3 nucleotides: TGCAGCGTCCGAGGACAGGGAACCTATGGCTACACCTTC.

The chain joins TRBV11-2 to TRBJ2-7; D remains unclear. Germline CDR1 SGHAT, CDR2 FQNNGV. CDR3 length: 14 amino acids. V dropped 5 bases and J dropped 2 bases, with 13 bases sitting between them. CDR3 amino acids: CASSRTLRTYEQYF. The CDR3, as DNA: TGTGCCAGCAGCCGAACACTCCGGACCTACGAGCAGTACTTC.

As to this clonotype: A read error may produce the germline difference seen at one junction end. The chain joins TRBV4-2 to TRBJ2-3; the match to TRBD2 covers 12 bases. Looked up from germline, CDR1 is LGHNA and CDR2 is YNFKEQ. The CDR3 totals 14 residues. The CDR3 protein is CAGSKSILAGGEYF. The CDR3 DNA reads TGTGCCGGCAGCAAGAGCATACTAGCGGGGGGCGAGTATTTT.

V usage is TRBV27 and J usage is TRBJ2-7; D is ambiguous. Germline V gene sequence: CDR1 MNHEY, CDR2 SMNVEV (reference sequence). The CDR3 is made up of 14 amino acids. V gave up 4 bases and J gave up 5 bases, with 15 bases separating them. CDR3 nucleotide sequence: TGTGCCAGCAGTTCCATCCTACGAATAGACGAGCAGTACTTC. Its translation: CASSSILRIDEQYF.

The chain recombines TRBV12-5 with TRBJ2-7; TRBD1 matches 7 bases. With V trimmed by 0 bases and J by 1 base, 12 bases remained unmatched. CDR1 is LGHNT and CDR2 is FRNRAP in the germline V gene. There are 18 residues in the CDR3. CDR3 residues: CASGLVLGQAPSSYEQYF. CDR3 nucleotide sequence: TGTGCTAGTGGTTTGGTACTTGGACAGGCTCCATCATCCTACGAGCAGTACTTC.

The V gene is TRBV20-1, the J gene TRBJ2-3, with 7 bases aligning to TRBD1. The CDR3 totals 18 residues. V lost 3 bases to trimming and J lost 0 bases; unmatched junction nucleotides: 15. Germline CDR1 DFQATT, CDR2 SNEGSKA (reference sequence). CDR3 bases: TGCAGTGCTAGCAGTGATCTGGGACAGACTACTAGCACAGATACGCAGTATTTT. Encoded protein: CSASSDLGQTTSTDTQYF.

With respect to this clonotype: One junction end does not reproduce the germline sequence, and a read error may be involved. J is TRBJ2-4 and V is TRBV2, with TRBD2 identical over 7 bases. TRBJ2-5 matches the DNA end more closely, so the J call is doubtful. Per the germline V gene, CDR1 is SNHLY and CDR2 is FYNNEI. The CDR3 is 14 amino acids. Here the CDR3 reads CASCEAAPGGTQYF. DNA of the CDR3: TGTGCCAGCTGTGAAGCGGCCCCGGGGGGGACCCAGTACTTC.

V usage is TRBV7-2 and J usage is TRBJ2-1; perhaps D is TRBD1 or TRBD2 (5 bases each). This CDR3 has 18 residues. Germline CDR1 SGHTA, CDR2 FQGNSA. Deletions cut 5 bases from V and 4 bases from J, with 24 bases between. CDR3 region: CASSLRGGQGLGYNEQFF. The CDR3 region has the DNA TGTGCCAGCAGCCTTCGGGGCGGCCAGGGCTTAGGGTACAATGAGCAGTTCTTC.

Only a few counts were recorded for this clonotype. The chain employs TRBV7-2 and TRBJ2-4; tentative D call: TRBD2 (5 bases). Germline V CDR1 and CDR2: SGHTA, FQGNSA. The germline V and J ends were trimmed by 0 bases and 7 bases, with 19 bases remaining between them. The CDR3 contains 17 residues. CDR3 residues: CASSLAAAGLVDNIQYF. The CDR3 nucleotides are TGTGCCAGCAGCTTAGCTGCCGCCGGACTGGTCGACAACATTCAGTACTTC.

The chain recombines TRBV5-1 with TRBJ2-3, with D maybe TRBD1 (5 bases). The CDR3 has 15 amino acids. V was shortened by 4 bases and J by 0 bases, with 12 bases between the two germline ends. CDR1 is SGHRS, CDR2 YFSETQ, per germline. This chain's CDR3 is CASSADIPSTDTQYF. The CDR3 DNA reads TGCGCCAGCAGCGCGGACATCCCGAGCACAGATACGCAGTATTTT. Full variable domain (rest looked up from reference TRBV5-1 and TRBJ2-3): KAGVTQTPRYLIKTRGQQVTLSCSPISGHRSVSWYQQTPGQGLQFLFEYFSETQRNKGNFPGRFSGRQFSNSRSEMNVSTLELGDSALYLCASSADIPSTDTQYFGPGTRLTVL.

There are a few counts of this clonotype. The rearrangement links TRBV2 to TRBJ2-5; D possibly uses TRBD1 or TRBD2 (5 bases each). The DNA end favors TRBJ2-7, so the J call may be wrong. This CDR3 contains 14 residues. The germline V gene has CDR1 SNHLY and CDR2 FYNNEI. DNA of the CDR3: TGTGCCAGCAGTAGAGGGGTTCCGTCCTACGAGCAGTACTTC. Translating gives CASSRGVPSYEQYF.

This clonotype appeared a few times. J is TRBJ2-4 and V is TRBV5-5; a weak D match, TRBD2 (5 bases). This CDR3 comprises 14 residues. V shed 1 base and J shed 8 bases, with 13 bases lying between them. Germline V gene data show CDR1 as SGHKS and CDR2 as YYEKEE (reference sequence). The CDR3 sequence: CASSLTVQRDIQYF. As DNA, the CDR3 is TGTGCCAGCAGCTTGACTGTACAGAGGGACATTCAGTACTTC.